Shown below are 18 T cell receptor beta chains from a single sample sequenced in a study of T cells in Graves' hyperthyroidism and ophthalmopathy. RNA transcripts provided the source from which TCR beta CDR3 regions were amplified. The study used the HTBI primer set for a first-round RT-PCR of the TCR CDR3. TCRdb recomputed calls from the multiplex PCR reads with MiXCR, one row per CDR3 protein. The sample has hundreds of thousands of distinct CDR3 sequences, around 21% seen once. Sequenced material: blood. These receptor sequences come from a man younger than 40 with Graves' ophthalmopathy.

This clonotype showed up just a few times. This chain uses TRBV6-1 with TRBJ1-1; D gene uncertain. V lost 2 bases and J lost 0, with 19 bases in between. Germline CDR1 MNHNS, CDR2 SASEGT. The CDR3 spans 18 residues. CDR3 loop: CASSEIGWGLGMNTEAFF. CDR3 sequence (DNA): TGTGCCAGCAGTGAAATCGGTTGGGGTTTGGGGATGAACACTGAAGCTTTCTTT.

In nucleotides, the CDR3 is TGTGCTAGTGGTCCACACACCGGGGAGCTGTTTTTT. Protein product: CASGPHTGELFF. The chain links TRBV12-5 to TRBJ2-2; D is ambiguous. V gave up 5 bases and J gave up 3 bases, with 4 bases separating them. CDR1 and CDR2 from the germline V gene are LGHNT and FRNRAP. The CDR3 spans 12 residues.

The rearrangement links TRBV29-1 to TRBJ1-1; D is ambiguous. V was pared by 4 bases and J by 5 bases, with 14 bases between. CDR1 and CDR2 from the germline V gene are SQVTM and ANQGSEA. CDR3 length: 13 residues. This CDR3 reads CSVVLAAVTEAFF. CDR3 sequence (DNA): TGCAGCGTTGTATTGGCTGCGGTAACTGAAGCTTTCTTT. Complete variable domain (other parts from reference TRBV29-1 and TRBJ1-1): SAVISQKPSRDICQRGTSLTIQCQVDSQVTMMFWYRQQPGQSLTLIATANQGSEATYESGFVIDKFPISRPNLTFSTLTVSNMSPEDSSIYLCSVVLAAVTEAFFGQGTRLTVV.

In DNA, the CDR3 is TGTGCCAGCAGCTCCCCGGGAGGGCAGACTGAAGCTTTCTTT. Residues: CASSSPGGQTEAFF. The V call is TRBV11-2, the J call TRBJ1-1; D call uncertain. V was trimmed by 4 bases and J by 5 bases, leaving 14 bases between them. The germline CDR1 and CDR2 sequences are SGHAT and FQNNGV. The CDR3 runs 14 residues.

In DNA, the CDR3 is TGTGCCAGCAGTTGGGAGTTGGGACAATTGAATGAGCAGTTCTTC. Translated: CASSWELGQLNEQFF. V is TRBV27 and J is TRBJ2-1; D may be TRBD1 (6 bases). Germline CDR1 reads MNHEY; CDR2 reads SMNVEV (reference sequence). Trimming pared 4 bases from V and 7 bases from J, leaving 17 bases between. This CDR3 is built from 15 residues.

This sequence joins TRBV19 and TRBJ2-1; tentative D call: TRBD2 (7 bases). There are 15 residues in the CDR3. Germline loops: CDR1 LNHDA, CDR2 SQIVND (reference sequence). V shed 7 bases and J shed 5 bases, with 18 bases lying between them. The CDR3 DNA follows: TGTGCCAGTATGGATGGGGGGGGCGCCCACAATGAGCAGTTCTTC. Its protein product is CASMDGGGAHNEQFF.

The chain carries TRBV24-1 and TRBJ1-2; the D is unclear. The ends were cut back, 5 bases at V and 8 bases at J, with 8 bases in the middle. Germline V gene data show CDR1 as KGHDR and CDR2 as SFDVKD. The CDR3 is 11 residues long. Here the CDR3 reads CATSGPEGYTF. CDR3 nucleotide sequence: TGTGCCACCAGTGGTCCGGAAGGCTACACCTTC.

This clonotype was observed a handful of times. This chain uses TRBV27 with TRBJ2-7; D remains ambiguous. This CDR3 spans 11 amino acids. Germline-derived CDR1 and CDR2 are MNHEY and SMNVEV (reference sequence). Trimming took off 11 bases at V and 5 bases at J, with 13 bases between the two ends. This chain's CDR3 is CASGPRNEQYF. Here the CDR3 DNA reads TGTGCCTCCGGGCCACGAAACGAGCAGTACTTC.

This clonotype was observed a handful of times. V and J are TRBV6-2 or TRBV6-3 and TRBJ2-1; D is possibly TRBD1 or TRBD2 (6 bases each). The V gene lost 2 bases and the J gene lost 0 bases, with 14 bases spanning the gap. Germline V lookup: CDR1 MNHEY, CDR2 SVGEGT. The CDR3 extends over 17 amino acids. CDR3 bases: TGTGCCAGCAGTTACATCGTAGGGGGGAGCTCCTACAATGAGCAGTTCTTC. Amino acids: CASSYIVGGSSYNEQFF.

Comment on this clonotype: This may come from a read error, since a much larger clone is one base off. The chain uses TRBV7-9 and TRBJ2-1; D unresolved. The CDR3 loop spans 12 amino acids. The V gene's germline CDR1 is SEHNR and CDR2 FQNEAQ (reference sequence). Trimming pared 5 bases from V and 7 bases from J, leaving 9 bases between. As DNA, the CDR3 is TGTGCCAGCAGCGAGACGCAGAATGAGCAGTTCTTC. Protein product: CASSETQNEQFF.

This clonotype was observed a handful of times. The chain couples TRBV18 to TRBJ2-1, with unresolved D. Germline values: CDR1 KGHSH, CDR2 LQKENI. Trimming took 3 bases from V and 0 from J, leaving 9 bases between them. CDR3 size: 15 residues. CDR3 sequence reads: CASSPSTVSYNEQFF. The CDR3 coding sequence is TGTGCCAGCTCACCCTCGACCGTCTCCTACAATGAGCAGTTCTTC.

The chain links TRBV19 to TRBJ2-2; 12 bases fit TRBD1. This CDR3 contains 18 residues. Germline CDR1 and CDR2: LNHDA and SQIVND (reference sequence). The V segment lost 6 bases and the J segment 0 bases; nucleotides outside the gene matches: 8. Here the CDR3 DNA reads TGTGCCAGTAGGCGGGGACAGGGGGCTATAGCGAACACCGGGGAGCTGTTTTTT. This translates into CASRRGQGAIANTGELFF. The variable domain in full, with the rest retrieved from reference TRBV19 and TRBJ2-2, is DGGITQSPKYLFRKEGQNVTLSCEQNLNHDAMYWYRQDPGQGLRLIYYSQIVNDFQKGDIAEGYSVSREKKESFPLTVTSAQKNPTAFYLCASRRGQGAIANTGELFFGEGSRLTVL.

This clonotype was found many times. CDR3 nucleotides: TGTGCCAGCAGTGAAGCGGGGGTATACAATCAGCCCCAGCATTTT. It encodes CASSEAGVYNQPQHF. The chain carries TRBV6-1 and TRBJ1-5; D perhaps matches TRBD1 (5 bases). Germline V CDR1 and CDR2: MNHNS, SASEGT. V gave up 0 bases and J gave up 3 bases, with 9 bases separating them. The CDR3 runs to 15 residues.

This chain uses TRBV5-6 with TRBJ1-4; 8 positions match TRBD1. Germline V gives CDR1 SGHDT, CDR2 YYEEEE. CDR3 length equals 16 residues. V shed 4 bases, J shed 6 bases, and the junction held 11 bases outside the gene matches. The CDR3 region is CASSRLTGTGDEKLFF. The CDR3 DNA sequence: TGTGCCAGCAGCCGTTTGACCGGGACAGGAGATGAAAAACTGTTTTTT.

This clonotype was seen only a few times. This rearrangement joins TRBV20-1 to TRBJ1-2; D not resolved. Trimming left V 6 bases short and J 4 bases short, with 9 bases between. This CDR3 comprises 11 residues. CDR1 DFQATT and CDR2 SNEGSKA come from the germline V gene (reference sequence). The CDR3, as DNA: TGCAGTGCCCTAGGAGGCTATGGCTACACCTTC. It translates to CSALGGYGYTF.

This clonotype was seen only a few times. This CDR3 reads CASSPSTSGNVYEQYF. For the CDR3, the DNA is TGTGCCAGCAGCCCCTCGACTAGCGGGAACGTCTACGAGCAGTACTTC. The rearrangement links TRBV6-1 to TRBJ2-7; 11 nucleotides align to TRBD2. Unmatched junction bases numbered 10, after V lost 6 bases and J lost 3 bases. The CDR3 runs to 16 residues. Germline CDR1 and CDR2: MNHNS and SASEGT.

In this sample, this clonotype turned up many times. This rearrangement joins TRBV12-3 or TRBV12-4 to TRBJ1-5; D call uncertain. V dropped 3 bases and J dropped 5 bases, with 8 bases sitting between them. CDR3 length: 13 residues. The CDR3 nucleotides read TGTGCCAGCAGTTTCAGGAGCCATCAGCCCCAGCATTTT. Amino acid sequence: CASSFRSHQPQHF.

This clonotype was recorded a few times. J is TRBJ2-7 and V is TRBV6-1, with 8 nucleotides matching TRBD1. This CDR3 spans 15 amino acids. Trimming removed 5 bases from V and 0 bases from J; junction bases left unmatched: 6. The germline V gene has CDR1 MNHNS and CDR2 SASEGT. DNA for the CDR3: TGTGCCAGCAGTTTGGTGACAGGGGACTCCTACGAGCAGTACTTC. Amino acid sequence: CASSLVTGDSYEQYF.